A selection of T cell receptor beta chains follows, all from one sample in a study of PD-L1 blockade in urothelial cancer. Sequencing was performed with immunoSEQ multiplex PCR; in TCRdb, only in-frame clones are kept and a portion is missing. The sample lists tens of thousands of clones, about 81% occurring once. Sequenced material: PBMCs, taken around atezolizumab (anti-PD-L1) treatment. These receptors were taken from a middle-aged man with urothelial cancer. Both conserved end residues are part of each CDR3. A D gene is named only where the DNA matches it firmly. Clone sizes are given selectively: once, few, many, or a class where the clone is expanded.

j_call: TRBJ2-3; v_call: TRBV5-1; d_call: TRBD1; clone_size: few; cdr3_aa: CASSSGQGRTLSDTQYF; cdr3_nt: TGCGCCAGCAGCTCTGGACAGGGGAGGACCCTGTCAGATACGCAGTATTTT
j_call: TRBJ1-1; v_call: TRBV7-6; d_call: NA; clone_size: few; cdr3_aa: CASSPQQGLNTEAFF; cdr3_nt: TGTGCCAGCAGCCCGCAACAGGGCTTGAACACTGAAGCTTTCTTT
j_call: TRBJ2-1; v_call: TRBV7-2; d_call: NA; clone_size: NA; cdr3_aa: CASSQGGDRQFF; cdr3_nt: TGTGCCAGCAGTCAAGGGGGGGACCGACAGTTCTTC
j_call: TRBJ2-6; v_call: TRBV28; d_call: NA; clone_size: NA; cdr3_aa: CASSFSRGKAGANVLTF; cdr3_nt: TGTGCCAGCAGTTTTTCTCGGGGAAAAGCTGGGGCCAACGTCCTGACTTTC
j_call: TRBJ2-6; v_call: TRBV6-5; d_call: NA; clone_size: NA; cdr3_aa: CASSYADKSGANVLTF; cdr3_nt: TGTGCCAGCAGTTACGCCGACAAGTCTGGGGCCAACGTCCTGACTTTC
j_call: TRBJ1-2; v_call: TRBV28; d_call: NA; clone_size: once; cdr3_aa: CASSLRRATSYGYTF; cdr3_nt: TGTGCCAGCAGTTTGCGCAGGGCCACGAGCTATGGCTACACCTTC
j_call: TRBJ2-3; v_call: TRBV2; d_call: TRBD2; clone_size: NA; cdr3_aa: CASSRLAGYTDTQYF; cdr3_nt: TGTGCCAGCAGTCGGCTAGCGGGCTACACAGATACGCAGTATTTT
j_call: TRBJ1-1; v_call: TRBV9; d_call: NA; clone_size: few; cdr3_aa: CASSVGPGGNTEAFF; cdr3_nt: TGTGCCAGCAGCGTAGGGCCCGGGGGGAACACTGAAGCTTTCTTT
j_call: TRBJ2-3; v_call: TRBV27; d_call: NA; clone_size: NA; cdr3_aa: CASSFDHSTQYF; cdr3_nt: TGTGCCAGCAGTTTTGATCACTCTACGCAGTATTTT
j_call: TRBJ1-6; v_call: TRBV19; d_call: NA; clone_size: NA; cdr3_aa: CASSRRQADSPLHF; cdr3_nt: TGTGCCAGTAGTAGGAGACAGGCAGATTCACCCCTCCACTTT
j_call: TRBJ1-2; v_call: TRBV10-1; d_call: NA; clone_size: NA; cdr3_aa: CASSESTLQDGYTF; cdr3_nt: TGCGCCAGCAGTGAGTCGACGTTACAGGACGGCTACACCTTC
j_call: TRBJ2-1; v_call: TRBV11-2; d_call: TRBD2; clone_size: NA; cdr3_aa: CASSFRGGGQDEQFF; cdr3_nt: TGTGCCAGCAGCTTTCGGGGGGGAGGTCAGGATGAGCAGTTCTTC
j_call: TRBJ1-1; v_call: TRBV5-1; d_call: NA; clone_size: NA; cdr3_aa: CASSFLRGRAFF; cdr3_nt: TGCGCCAGCAGCTTCCTACGGGGAAGGGCTTTCTTT
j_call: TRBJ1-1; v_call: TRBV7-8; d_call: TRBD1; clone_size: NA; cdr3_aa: CASSLAGTDMNTEAFF; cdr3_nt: TGTGCCAGCAGCTTAGCCGGGACAGACATGAACACTGAAGCTTTCTTT
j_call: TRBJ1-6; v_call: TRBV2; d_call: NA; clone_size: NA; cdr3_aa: CASSLRQPEGSPLHF; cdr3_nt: TGTGCCAGCAGTCTTCGACAACCCGAGGGATCACCCCTCCACTTT